The sequence of this T cell receptor (beta chain) was determined in a study of vaccination and CD4 T cells after COVID-19. Germline V gene sequence: CDR1 SGHTA, CDR2 FQGNSA. The CDR3 consists of 18 residues. J gave up 0 bases and V 1 base, and 9 bases lay outside the gene matches. Cultured CD4+ T-cell DNA underwent Oncomine TCR Beta short-read sequencing. In TCRdb, the PCR reads were re-called with MiXCR into one record per CDR3 protein. The table includes about 11,000 distinct CDR3 sequences, 29% detected once. About this clonotype: The antigen is undetermined.

Specified treatment: 10-day PBMC culture with coronavirus spike peptide pools or control peptides (ViraFEST assay). Specimen: cultured CD4+ T cells from blood. This rearrangement joins TRBV7-2 to TRBJ2-7; 10 bases map to TRBD2. This clonotype was sampled from a human donor with COVID-19. This chain's CDR3 is CASSLVASGGRVSYEQYF. CDR3 nucleotide sequence: TGTGCCAGCAGCTTAGTTGCTAGCGGGGGTCGAGTCTCCTACGAGCAGTACTTC.